Reported below is one TCR beta chain. The CDR3 is 13 residues long. V lost 0 bases, J lost 7 bases, and 2 bases stayed unmatched. Germline CDR1 reads MGHRA; CDR2 reads YSYEKL. This sample stems from a study of blood T cell repertoires in COVID-19. Clones were sequenced by immunoSEQ multiplex PCR, and TCRdb holds only the in-frame ones, with some missing. The sample yields 200,000 or so clones, 87% seen once. This sequence was found in a man aged 30 to 45 who had recovered from COVID-19. Specimen: PBMCs or T cells enriched from blood (not recorded which). V gene TRBV4-1 combines with J gene TRBJ1-2; 7 nucleotides line up with TRBD1. CDR3 region: CASSQDRDSGYTF. CDR3 sequence (DNA): TGCGCCAGCAGCCAAGATCGGGACAGTGGCTACACCTTC.